Described below is a single T cell receptor (beta chain) sequence and its context. Sequenced by immunoSEQ multiplex PCR; TCRdb stores in-frame clones only, minus some. Among about 200,000 clones, just over 90% were seen once, and the ten largest hold around 3.5%. The CDR3 length is 15 residues. V was shortened by 0 bases and J by 0 bases, with 10 bases between the two germline ends. CDR1 SGDLS and CDR2 YYNGEE come from the germline V gene. These data come from a study of T cell responses to AZD1222 COVID-19 vaccine. This chain links TRBV9 with TRBJ2-7, with no clear D. The sequenced sample was peripheral blood, obtained 28 days after the second AZD1222 dose. The receptor comes from an adult who received the AZD1222 COVID-19 vaccine. CDR3 sequence reads: CASSVGRGSSYEQYF. The CDR3 coding sequence is TGTGCCAGCAGCGTAGGACGCGGAAGCTCCTACGAGCAGTACTTC.